A single TCR beta chain is shown here with its context. Antigen: not known. The protocol was immunoSEQ multiplex PCR, while the TCRdb copy is restricted to in-frame clones and leaves out a portion. Of 90,000 to 100,000 clones in the sample, around nine tenths were seen once. These data are taken from a study of T cell responses to AZD1222 COVID-19 vaccine. Notes on the study in general: Baseline testing showed seropositivity in only 6 or 7 AZD1222 recipients. None of the repertoires were sampled until the peak T cell response had passed. Donors were chiefly white British, with a greater number of females, and clonal diversity was perhaps underestimated.

Germline loops: CDR1 SGHDT, CDR2 YYEEEE. V lost 4 bases and J 2 bases, leaving 21 bases between the germline ends. The length of the CDR3 is 17 residues. The specimen was peripheral blood, collected on day 0 of AZD1222 vaccination. The genes are TRBV5-6 and TRBJ1-1, with TRBD1 as a possible D gene (5 bases). This clonotype was obtained from an adult in good health. The CDR3 DNA reads as TGTGCCAGCAGCGGGGGGTCGGCAGGGCAAATTAACACTGAAGCTTTCTTT. It encodes CASSGGSAGQINTEAFF.